This TCR beta chain was sequenced in a study of control samples from healthy donors and cancer patients. V was cut by 0 bases and J by 0 bases, with 5 bases left in between. CDR3 length: 13 amino acids. The germline V gene encodes CDR1 GTSNPN and CDR2 SVGIG (reference sequence). Repertoires were generated with immunoSEQ multiplex PCR, while TCRdb's copy carries only in-frame clones and drops some. The sample records about 58,000 clones, around 91% being singletons. Sequenced: PBMCs. The clonotype comes from a man aged 55 to 70 with colorectal cancer. This rearrangement joins TRBV30 to TRBJ1-1; D is uncertain. This CDR3 reads CAWSVQVNTEAFF. CDR3 nucleotides: TGTGCCTGGAGTGTACAAGTGAACACTGAAGCTTTCTTT. Supplemented by reference TRBV30 and TRBJ1-1, the full variable domain reads SQTIHQWPATLVQPVGSPLSLECTVEGTSNPNLYWYRQAAGRGLQLLFYSVGIGQISSEVPQNLSASRPQDRQFILSSKKLLLSDSGFYLCAWSVQVNTEAFFGQGTRLTVV.